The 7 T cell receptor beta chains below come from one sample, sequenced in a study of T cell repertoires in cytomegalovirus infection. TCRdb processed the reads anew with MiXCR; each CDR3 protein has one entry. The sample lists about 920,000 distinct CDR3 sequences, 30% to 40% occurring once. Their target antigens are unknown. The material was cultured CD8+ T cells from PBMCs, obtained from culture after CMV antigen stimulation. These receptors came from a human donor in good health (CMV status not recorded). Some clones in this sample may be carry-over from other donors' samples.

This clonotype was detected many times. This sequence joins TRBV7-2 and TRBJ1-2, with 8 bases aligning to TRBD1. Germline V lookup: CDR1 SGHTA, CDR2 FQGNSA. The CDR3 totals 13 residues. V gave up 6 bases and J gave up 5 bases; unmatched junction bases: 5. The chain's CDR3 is CASSHDRGYGYTF. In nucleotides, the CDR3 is TGTGCCAGCAGTCACGACAGGGGTTATGGCTACACCTTC.

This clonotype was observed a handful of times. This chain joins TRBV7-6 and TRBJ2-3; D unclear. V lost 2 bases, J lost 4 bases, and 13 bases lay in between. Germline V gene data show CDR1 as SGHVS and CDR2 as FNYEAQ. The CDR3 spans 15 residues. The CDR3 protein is CASSLISDGADTQYF. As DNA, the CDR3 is TGTGCCAGCAGCTTAATATCAGATGGGGCAGATACGCAGTATTTT.

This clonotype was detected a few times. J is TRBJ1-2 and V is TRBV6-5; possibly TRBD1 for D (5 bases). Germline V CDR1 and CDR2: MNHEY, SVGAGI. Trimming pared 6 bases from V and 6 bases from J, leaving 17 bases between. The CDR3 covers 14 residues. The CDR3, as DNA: TGTGCCAGCAGCCCACCGGGGGGGGGTGATGGCTACACCTTC. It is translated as CASSPPGGGDGYTF.

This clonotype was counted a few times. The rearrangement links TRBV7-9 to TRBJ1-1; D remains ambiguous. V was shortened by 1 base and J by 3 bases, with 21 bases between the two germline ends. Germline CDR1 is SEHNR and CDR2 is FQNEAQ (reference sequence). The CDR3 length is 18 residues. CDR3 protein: CASSLVGGFTSSHTEAFF. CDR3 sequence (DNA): TGTGCCAGCAGCTTAGTAGGAGGGTTCACCTCATCCCACACTGAAGCTTTCTTT.

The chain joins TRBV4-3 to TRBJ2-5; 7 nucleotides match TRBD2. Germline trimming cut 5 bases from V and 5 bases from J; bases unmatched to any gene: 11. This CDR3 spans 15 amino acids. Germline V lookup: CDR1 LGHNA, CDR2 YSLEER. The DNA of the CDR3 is TGCGCCAGCAGCTCGGAGGCTAGCGGAAGGGAGACCCAGTACTTC. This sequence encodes CASSSEASGRETQYF.

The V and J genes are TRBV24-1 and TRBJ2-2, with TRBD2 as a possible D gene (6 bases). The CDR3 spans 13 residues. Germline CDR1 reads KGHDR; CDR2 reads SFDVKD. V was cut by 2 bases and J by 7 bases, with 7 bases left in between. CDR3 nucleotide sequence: TGTGCCACCAGTGATTCCGGGGGCGGGGAGCTGTTTTTT. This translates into CATSDSGGGELFF.

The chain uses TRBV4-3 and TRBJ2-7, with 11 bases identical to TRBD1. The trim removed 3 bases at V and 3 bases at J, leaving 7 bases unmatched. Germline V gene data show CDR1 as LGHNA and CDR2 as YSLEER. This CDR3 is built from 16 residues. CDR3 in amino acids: CASSHGGGTGGYEQYF. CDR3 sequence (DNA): TGCGCCAGCAGCCATGGAGGGGGGACAGGGGGCTACGAGCAGTACTTC.